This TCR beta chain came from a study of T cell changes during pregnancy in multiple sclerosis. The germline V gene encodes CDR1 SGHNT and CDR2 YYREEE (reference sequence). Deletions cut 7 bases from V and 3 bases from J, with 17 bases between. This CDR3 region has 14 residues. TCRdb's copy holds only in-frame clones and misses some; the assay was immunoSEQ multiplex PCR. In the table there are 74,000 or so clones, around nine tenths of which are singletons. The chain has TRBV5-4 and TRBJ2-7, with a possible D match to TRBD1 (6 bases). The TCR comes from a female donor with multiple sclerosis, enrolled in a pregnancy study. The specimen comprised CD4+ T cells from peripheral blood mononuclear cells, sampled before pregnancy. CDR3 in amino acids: CASRAQDSLYEQYF. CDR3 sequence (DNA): TGTGCCAGCCGTGCCCAGGACAGCCTCTACGAGCAGTACTTC. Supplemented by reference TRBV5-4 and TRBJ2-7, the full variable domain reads ETGVTQSPTHLIKTRGQQVTLRCSSQSGHNTVSWYQQALGQGPQFIFQYYREEENGRGNFPPRFSGLQFPNYSSELNVNALELDDSALYLCASRAQDSLYEQYFGPGTRLTVT.